This T cell receptor (beta chain) was observed in a study of T cells in Graves' hyperthyroidism and ophthalmopathy (dated by TCRdb to the late 2010s). Study-level background: Peripheral blood was collected at initial diagnosis, before any treatment. The 100 discovery patients were randomly split 7:3 into training and test sets. TCR Vbeta CDR3 sequencing of fewer than 150 peripheral blood samples (over 40 ophthalmopathy, around 80 hyperthyroidism and around 17 progressor patients) is reported in the paper. To identify TCR V-J signatures that set the groups apart, the researchers used a discovery cohort of more than 95 patients, made up of 40 to 45 with Graves' ophthalmopathy and 57 with stable Graves' hyperthyroidism. In addition, the study compared T-cell repertoires in thyroid tissue and in blood from over 5 Graves' hyperthyroidism patients. After blood sampling, hyperthyroidism patients were treated with methimazole at a starting dose of 30 mg daily, and ophthalmopathy patients were treated with high-dose intravenous methylprednisolone. An independent validation cohort of 18 to 20 hyperthyroidism patients and about 16 patients who later progressed to ophthalmopathy tested prospective prediction of ophthalmopathy.

The CDR3 runs 13 residues from the cysteine to the phenylalanine. Only CDR3 DNA remains: 39 bases, in frame from the first base. The germline V gene (reference sequence) supplies CDR1 GTSNPN and CDR2 SVGIG. Relative to germline, V is 0 bases shorter and J is 5 bases shorter, with 9 bases between their ends. What the study reported, not specific to this receptor: Sample size was not statistically predetermined, and investigators were not blinded to group allocation. Most expanded thyroid clonotypes (frequency above 0.001) were also found in blood, which suggests that blood repertoires may mirror thyroid immune responses. Ophthalmopathy was separated from stable hyperthyroidism by a 13 V-J signature model, with around 90% sensitivity and roughly 84% specificity obtained in cross-validation and 80%/75% obtained in testing. During validation, the model predicted progression to ophthalmopathy a median of approximately 6 months ahead of onset, with almost 71% sensitivity and almost 75% specificity.

The TCR beta CDR3 regions were amplified from RNA transcripts. A first-round RT-PCR of the TCR CDR3 used the HTBI primer set with the Qiagen OneStep RT-PCR kit. Libraries were constructed in a second round of multiplex PCR, after which size selection and purification were performed. Sequencing of the libraries was done on an Illumina HiSeq2000 using paired-end 100 bp reads. In the original analysis: Raw data were processed with SOAPnuke, discarding reads with adapters, uncalled bases, mean Phred below 15, or no exact constant-primer or identifier match. High-quality paired reads were merged using COPE v1.2.5, and each unique nucleotide sequence was defined as a clonotype. MiTCR v1.1 was used to align the clonotypes against IMGT TRBV, TRBD and TRBJ reference segments. The analysis was restricted to V-J combinations with a frequency above 0.0001, which together covered around 99% of the repertoires. The TCS score was defined as F50 (clonal expansion) divided by E x V (chaos), with BLOSUM62-based TCRdist calculated between CDR3 peptides within each V-J. Welch's t-statistics and random forest reduced around 520 V-J features to 13, which were used in a naive Bayes classifier (R e1071). TCRdb cleaned the public reads at Q25 with fastp, built clones with MiXCR and kept in-frame beta chains. Every CDR3 protein is listed once, alongside the most common genes and DNA of its rows. Here the V and J calls rest on TCRdb's processing, not on the authors' analysis. This sample comprises over 400,000 distinct CDR3 sequences, less than 25% of them detected only once. The ten largest clones capture approximately 54% of the sample.

Ophthalmopathy patients had moderately to severely active disease, with a Clinical Activity Score of 3 or more, a NOSPECS grade of 4 or more, and a disease duration of less than 3 months. Any patient with an uncontrolled infection, another autoimmune disease, pregnancy or lactation was excluded. Diagnoses relied on clinical symptoms, serum thyroxine and TRAb, thyroid ultrasound and orbital computed tomography. Ficoll-Paque density gradient centrifugation was used to isolate PBMCs from 9.5 to 10 ml of fresh peripheral blood. Total RNA was extracted using Trizol reagent, and RNA quality was assessed on an Agilent 2100 Bioanalyzer. This clonotype was counted many times. Which antigen it targets is not known. No per-base quality is available; no much larger clone lies one base away.

In this chain, TRBV30 is recombined with TRBJ2-3, with the D gene not confidently named. Material: blood. The receptor comes from a woman between 65 and 79 years old with Graves' ophthalmopathy. The DNA sequence reads TGTGCCTGGAGTGTACTGGGTGGAGATACGCAGTATTTT. Translated, this gives CAWSVLGGDTQYF.